This TCR beta chain comes out of a study of T cells after yellow fever vaccination. Study as a whole: The SMART-Seq v4 Ultra Low Input method served to prepare the low-cell-number fractions.

The CDR3 length is 16 residues. Germline CDR1 and CDR2: KGHSH and LQKENI. The V end lost 1 base, the J end lost 4 bases, and 17 bases lay between the germline ends. TCRdb fed the 5' RACE reads into MiXCR, producing one record per CDR3 protein. The sample has a few hundred thousand distinct CDR3 sequences, approximately 10% seen once. Study results and limitations: CD4 and CD8 compartments shared a small share of clonotypes.

Only a few counts were recorded for this clonotype. Its specificity is unknown. This TCR derives from a man between 18 and 35 years old who received the YFV17D yellow fever vaccine. The rearrangement uses TRBV18 and TRBJ2-7; D is possibly TRBD2 (6 bases). The sequencing here drew on CD4+ T cells sorted from PBMCs, taken 5 days after the yellow fever booster vaccination. Written as DNA, the CDR3 is TGTGCCAGCTCACCACGGGGGGATTCATTCCTTTACGAGCAGTACTTC. This sequence encodes CASSPRGDSFLYEQYF.